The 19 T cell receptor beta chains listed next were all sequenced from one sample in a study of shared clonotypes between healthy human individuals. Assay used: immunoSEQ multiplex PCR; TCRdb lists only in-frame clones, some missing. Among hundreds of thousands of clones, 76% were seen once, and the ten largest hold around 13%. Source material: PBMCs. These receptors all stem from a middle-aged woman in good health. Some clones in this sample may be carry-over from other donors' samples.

The CDR3 spells CASSQVSGGSSAEAFF. The CDR3 nucleotides read TGCGCCAGCAGCCAAGTCTCTGGGGGGTCAAGCGCTGAAGCTTTCTTT. The V and J genes are TRBV4-1 and TRBJ1-1, with a weak D call TRBD1 (5 bases). Germline V gene data show CDR1 as MGHRA and CDR2 as YSYEKL. The V end was cut by 1 base, the J end by 6 bases, with 18 bases between. The CDR3 runs 16 residues.

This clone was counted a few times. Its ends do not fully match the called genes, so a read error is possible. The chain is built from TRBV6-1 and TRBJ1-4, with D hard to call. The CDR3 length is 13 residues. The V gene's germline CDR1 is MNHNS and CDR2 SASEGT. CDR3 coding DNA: TGTGCCAGCAGTGAAGGAGATGTGGGCACTCGGGGTTTT. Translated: CASSEGDVGTRGF.

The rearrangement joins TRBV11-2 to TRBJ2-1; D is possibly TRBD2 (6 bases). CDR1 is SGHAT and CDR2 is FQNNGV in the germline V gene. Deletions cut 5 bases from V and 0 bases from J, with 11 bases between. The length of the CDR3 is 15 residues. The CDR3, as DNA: TGTGCCAGCAGCCTAATAGCGGTCTCCTACAATGAGCAGTTCTTC. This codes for CASSLIAVSYNEQFF.

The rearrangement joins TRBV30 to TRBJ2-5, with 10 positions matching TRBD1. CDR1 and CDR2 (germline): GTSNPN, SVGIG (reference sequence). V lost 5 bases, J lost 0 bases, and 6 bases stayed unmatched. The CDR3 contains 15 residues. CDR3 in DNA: TGTGCCTGGGGGGGACAGGGGCCGTACCAAGAGACCCAGTACTTC. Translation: CAWGGQGPYQETQYF.

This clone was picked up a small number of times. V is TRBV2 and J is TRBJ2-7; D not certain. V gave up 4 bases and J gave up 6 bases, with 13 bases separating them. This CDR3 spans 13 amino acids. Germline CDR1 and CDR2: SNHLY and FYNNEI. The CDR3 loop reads CASSVALRSEQYF. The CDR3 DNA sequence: TGTGCCAGCAGTGTGGCCCTCAGGTCCGAGCAGTACTTC.

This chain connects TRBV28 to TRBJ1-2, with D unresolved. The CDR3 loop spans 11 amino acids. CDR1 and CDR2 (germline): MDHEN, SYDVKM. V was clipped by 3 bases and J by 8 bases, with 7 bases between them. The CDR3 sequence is CASSFNWGYTF. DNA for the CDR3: TGTGCCAGCAGTTTCAATTGGGGCTACACCTTC.

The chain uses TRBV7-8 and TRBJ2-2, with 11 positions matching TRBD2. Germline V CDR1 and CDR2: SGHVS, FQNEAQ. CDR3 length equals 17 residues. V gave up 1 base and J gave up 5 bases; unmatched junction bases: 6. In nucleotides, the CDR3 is TGTGCCAGCAGCTTAGAGCGCCTAGCGGGAGGAACCGGGGAGCTGTTTTTT. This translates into CASSLERLAGGTGELFF.

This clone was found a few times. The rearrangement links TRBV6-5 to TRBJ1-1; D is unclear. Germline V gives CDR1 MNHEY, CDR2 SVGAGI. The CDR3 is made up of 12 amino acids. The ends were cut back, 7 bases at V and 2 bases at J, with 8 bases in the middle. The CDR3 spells CASISSNTEAFF. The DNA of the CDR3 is TGTGCCAGCATATCGTCAAACACTGAAGCTTTCTTT.

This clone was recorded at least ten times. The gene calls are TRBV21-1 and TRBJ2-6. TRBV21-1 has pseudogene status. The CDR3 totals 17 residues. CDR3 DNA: TGTGCCAGCAGCAAAGGGGCCGGGGCGACTGGGGCCAACGTCCTGACTTTC. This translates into CASSKGAGATGANVLTF.

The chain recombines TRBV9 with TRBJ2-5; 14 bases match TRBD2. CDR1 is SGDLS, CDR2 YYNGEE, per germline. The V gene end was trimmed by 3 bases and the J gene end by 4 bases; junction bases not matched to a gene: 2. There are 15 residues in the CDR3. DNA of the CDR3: TGTGCCAGCAGCGCCGGACTAGCGGGAGGAGAGACCCAGTACTTC. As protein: CASSAGLAGGETQYF.

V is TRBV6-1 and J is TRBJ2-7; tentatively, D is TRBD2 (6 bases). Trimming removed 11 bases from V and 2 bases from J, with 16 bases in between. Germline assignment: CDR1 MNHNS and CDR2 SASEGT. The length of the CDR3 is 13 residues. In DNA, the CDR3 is TGTGCCTTAGGAAGGAGGGGCCCCTACGAGCAGTACTTC. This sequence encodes CALGRRGPYEQYF.

The CDR3 is CASSPFLRNTGELFF. The CDR3 bases are TGTGCCAGCAGCCCCTTTTTACGGAACACCGGGGAGCTGTTTTTT. The rearrangement uses TRBV6-5 and TRBJ2-2, with D unresolved. V dropped 6 bases and J dropped 1 base, with 12 bases sitting between them. CDR3 length: 15 residues. CDR1 and CDR2 from the germline V gene are MNHEY and SVGAGI.

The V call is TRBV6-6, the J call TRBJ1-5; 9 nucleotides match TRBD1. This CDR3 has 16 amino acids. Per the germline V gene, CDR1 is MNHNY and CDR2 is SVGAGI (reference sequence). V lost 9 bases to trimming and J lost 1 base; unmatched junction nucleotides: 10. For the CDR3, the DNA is TGTGCCAGTGGGGACAGGGTCTATGGCAGCAATCAGCCCCAGCATTTT. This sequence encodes CASGDRVYGSNQPQHF.

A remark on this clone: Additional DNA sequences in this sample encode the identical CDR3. The CDR3 sequence: CASSPPDRVAEAFF. CDR3 sequence (DNA): TGTGCCAGCTCACCCCCGGACAGGGTAGCTGAAGCTTTCTTT. The chain employs TRBV18 and TRBJ1-1; TRBD1 agrees at 8 bases. This CDR3 has 14 residues. Trimming at V came to 3 bases and at J to 6 bases, leaving 6 bases not matched to a gene. Germline loops: CDR1 KGHSH, CDR2 LQKENI.

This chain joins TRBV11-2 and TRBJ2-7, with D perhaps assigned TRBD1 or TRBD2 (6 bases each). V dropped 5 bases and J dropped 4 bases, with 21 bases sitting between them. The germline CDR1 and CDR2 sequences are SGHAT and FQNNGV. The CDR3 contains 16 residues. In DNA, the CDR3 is TGTGCCAGCAGCATTATTAGCGGAGGGGGGTCGTACGAGCAGTACTTC. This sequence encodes CASSIISGGGSYEQYF.

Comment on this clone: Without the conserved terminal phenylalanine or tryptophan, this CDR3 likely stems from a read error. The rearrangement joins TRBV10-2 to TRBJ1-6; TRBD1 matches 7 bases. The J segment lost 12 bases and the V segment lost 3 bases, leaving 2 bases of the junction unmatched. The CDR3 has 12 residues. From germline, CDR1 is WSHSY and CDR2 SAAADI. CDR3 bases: TGCGCCAGCAGTGACAGGGGGGAACCCCTCCACTCT. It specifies CASSDRGEPLHS.

The CDR3 is CASSLAGGAGYEQYF. CDR3 nucleotides: TGTGCCAGCAGTTTGGCTGGGGGCGCGGGCTACGAGCAGTACTTC. This chain links TRBV28 with TRBJ2-7; tentatively, D is TRBD1 (6 bases). Germline-derived CDR1 and CDR2 are MDHEN and SYDVKM. The germline V and J ends were trimmed by 3 bases and 3 bases, with 15 bases remaining between them. The CDR3 contains 15 residues.

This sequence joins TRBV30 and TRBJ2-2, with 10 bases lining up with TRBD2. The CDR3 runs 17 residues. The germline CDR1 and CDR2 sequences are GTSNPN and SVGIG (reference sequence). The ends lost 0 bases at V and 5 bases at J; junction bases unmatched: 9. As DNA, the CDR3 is TGTGCCTGGAGTGTTAACCTAGCGGGAGTTATTACCGGGGAGCTGTTTTTT. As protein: CAWSVNLAGVITGELFF.

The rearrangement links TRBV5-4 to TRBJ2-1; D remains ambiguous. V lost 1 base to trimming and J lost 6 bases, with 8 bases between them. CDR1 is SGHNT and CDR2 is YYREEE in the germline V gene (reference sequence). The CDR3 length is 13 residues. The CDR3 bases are TGTGCCAGCAGCTTGTCCGGCATCAATGAGCAGTTCTTC. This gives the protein CASSLSGINEQFF.